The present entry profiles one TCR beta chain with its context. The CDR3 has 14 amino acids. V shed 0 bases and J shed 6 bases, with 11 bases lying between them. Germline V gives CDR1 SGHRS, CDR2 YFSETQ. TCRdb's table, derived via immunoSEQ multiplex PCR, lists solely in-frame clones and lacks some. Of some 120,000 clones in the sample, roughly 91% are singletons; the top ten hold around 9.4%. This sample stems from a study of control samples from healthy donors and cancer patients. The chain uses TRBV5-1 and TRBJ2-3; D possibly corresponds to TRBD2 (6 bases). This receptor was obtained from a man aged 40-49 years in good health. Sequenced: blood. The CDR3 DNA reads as TGCGCCAGCAGCTTGGAAGGGAGGAAGGATACGCAGTATTTT. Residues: CASSLEGRKDTQYF.